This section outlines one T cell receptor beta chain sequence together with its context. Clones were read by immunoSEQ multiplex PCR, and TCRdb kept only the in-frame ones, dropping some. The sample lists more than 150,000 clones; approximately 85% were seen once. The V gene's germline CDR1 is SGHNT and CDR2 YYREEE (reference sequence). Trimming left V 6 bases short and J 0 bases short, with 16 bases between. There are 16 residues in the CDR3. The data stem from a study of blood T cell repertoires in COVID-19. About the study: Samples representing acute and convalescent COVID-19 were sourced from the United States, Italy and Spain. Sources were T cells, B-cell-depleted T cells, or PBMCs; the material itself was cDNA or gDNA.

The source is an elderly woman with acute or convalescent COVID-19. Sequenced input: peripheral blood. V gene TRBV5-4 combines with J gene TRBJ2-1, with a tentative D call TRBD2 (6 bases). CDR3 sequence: CASTQGGSFSYNEQFF. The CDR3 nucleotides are TGTGCCAGCACCCAGGGAGGTTCCTTCTCCTACAATGAGCAGTTCTTC.